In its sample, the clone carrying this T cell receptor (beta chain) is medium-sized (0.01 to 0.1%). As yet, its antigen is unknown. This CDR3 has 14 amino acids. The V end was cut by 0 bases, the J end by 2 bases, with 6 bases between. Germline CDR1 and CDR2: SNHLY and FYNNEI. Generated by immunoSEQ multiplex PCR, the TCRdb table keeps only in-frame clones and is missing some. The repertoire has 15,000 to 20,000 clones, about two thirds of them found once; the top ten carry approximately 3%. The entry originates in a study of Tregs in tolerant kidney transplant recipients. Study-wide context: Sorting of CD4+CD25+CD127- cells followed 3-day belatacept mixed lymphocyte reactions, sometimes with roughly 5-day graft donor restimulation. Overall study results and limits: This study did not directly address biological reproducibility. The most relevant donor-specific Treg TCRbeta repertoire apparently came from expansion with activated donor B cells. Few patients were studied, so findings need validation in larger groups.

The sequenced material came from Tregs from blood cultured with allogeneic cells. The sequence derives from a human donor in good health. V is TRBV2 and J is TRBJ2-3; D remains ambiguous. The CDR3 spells CASSEAEFTDTQYF. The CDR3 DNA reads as TGTGCCAGCAGTGAAGCAGAGTTCACAGATACGCAGTATTTT.